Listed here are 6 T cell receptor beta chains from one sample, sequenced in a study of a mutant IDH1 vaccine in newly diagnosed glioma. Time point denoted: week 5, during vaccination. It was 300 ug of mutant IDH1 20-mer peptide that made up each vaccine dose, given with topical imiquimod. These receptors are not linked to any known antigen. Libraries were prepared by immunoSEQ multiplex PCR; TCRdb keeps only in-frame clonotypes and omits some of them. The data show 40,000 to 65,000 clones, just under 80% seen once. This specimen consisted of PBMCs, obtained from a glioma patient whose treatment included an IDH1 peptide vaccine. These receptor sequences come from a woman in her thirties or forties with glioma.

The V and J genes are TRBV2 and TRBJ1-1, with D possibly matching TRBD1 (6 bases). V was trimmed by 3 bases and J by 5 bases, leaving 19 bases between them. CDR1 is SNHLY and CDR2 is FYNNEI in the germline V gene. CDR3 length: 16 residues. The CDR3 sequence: CASSEGGRGGLTEAFF. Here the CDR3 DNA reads TGTGCCAGCAGTGAGGGGGGCCGAGGAGGGTTGACTGAAGCTTTCTTT. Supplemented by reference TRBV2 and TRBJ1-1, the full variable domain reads EPEVTQTPSHQVTQMGQEVILRCVPISNHLYFYWYRQILGQKVEFLVSFYNNEISEKSEIFDDQFSVERPDGSNFTLKIRSTKLEDSAMYFCASSEGGRGGLTEAFFGQGTRLTVV.

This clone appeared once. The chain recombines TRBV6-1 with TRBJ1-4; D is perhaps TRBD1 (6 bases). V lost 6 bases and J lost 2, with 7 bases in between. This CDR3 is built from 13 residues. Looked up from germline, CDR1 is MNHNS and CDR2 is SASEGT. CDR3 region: CASRDSTNEKLFF. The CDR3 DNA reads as TGTGCCAGCAGGGACAGTACTAATGAAAAACTGTTTTTT.

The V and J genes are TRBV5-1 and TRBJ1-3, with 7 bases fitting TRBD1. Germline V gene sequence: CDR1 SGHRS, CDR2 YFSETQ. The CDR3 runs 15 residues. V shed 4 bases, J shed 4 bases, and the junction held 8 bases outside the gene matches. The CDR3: CASSRGGTEGNTIYF. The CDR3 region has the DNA TGCGCCAGCAGCCGCGGGGGGACAGAAGGAAACACCATATATTTT.

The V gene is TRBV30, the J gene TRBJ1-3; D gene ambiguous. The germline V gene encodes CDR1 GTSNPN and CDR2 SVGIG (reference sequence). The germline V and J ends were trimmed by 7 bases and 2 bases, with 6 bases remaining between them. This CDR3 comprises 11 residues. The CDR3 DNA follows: TGTGCCTCGACCCCTGGAAACACCATATATTTT. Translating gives CASTPGNTIYF.

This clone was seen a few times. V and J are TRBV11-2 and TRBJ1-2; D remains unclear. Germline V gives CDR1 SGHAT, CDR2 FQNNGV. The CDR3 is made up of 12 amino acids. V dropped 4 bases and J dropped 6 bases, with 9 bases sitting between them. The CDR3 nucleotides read TGTGCCAGCAGCTCCGGAGCCCATGGCTACACCTTC. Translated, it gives CASSSGAHGYTF.

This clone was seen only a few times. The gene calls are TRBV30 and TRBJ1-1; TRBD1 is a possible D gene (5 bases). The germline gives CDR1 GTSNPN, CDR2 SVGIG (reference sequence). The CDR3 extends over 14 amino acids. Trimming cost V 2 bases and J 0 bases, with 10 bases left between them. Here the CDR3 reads CAWSITGMNTEAFF. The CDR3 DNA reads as TGTGCCTGGAGTATCACAGGCATGAACACTGAAGCTTTCTTT.